These 24 T cell receptor beta chains were sequenced from one sample in a study of blood T cell repertoires in COVID-19. The assay was immunoSEQ multiplex PCR, and TCRdb's table has in-frame clones only and misses some. The table lists 200,000 to 300,000 clones, approximately 86% of them singletons. Sequenced: peripheral blood. All receptors derive from a man aged 40-55 years who had recovered from COVID-19.

This clone was observed a single time. The chain carries TRBV5-6 and TRBJ2-1; tentatively, D is TRBD1 (6 bases). CDR3 length: 15 amino acids. Germline loops: CDR1 SGHDT, CDR2 YYEEEE. Trimming left V 0 bases short and J 2 bases short, with 9 bases between. In nucleotides, the CDR3 is TGTGCCAGCAGCTTGGGACAGGCCACCTACAATGAGCAGTTCTTC. Its translation is CASSLGQATYNEQFF.

The rearrangement links TRBV6-5 to TRBJ1-2, with TRBD1 as a possible D gene (5 bases). The V end lost 7 bases, the J end lost 8 bases, and 23 bases lay between the germline ends. The CDR3 is made up of 15 amino acids. Per the germline V gene, CDR1 is MNHEY and CDR2 is SVGAGI. The CDR3 DNA reads as TGTGCCAGCACCGGCCCCGGCACAGGCTTGTGGGGCTACACCTTC. The encoded protein is CASTGPGTGLWGYTF.

The chain has TRBV5-1 and TRBJ2-3; TRBD2 aligns across 10 bases. V was pared by 4 bases and J by 0 bases, with 8 bases of the junction left unmatched. CDR1 and CDR2 from the germline V gene are SGHRS and YFSETQ. This CDR3 has 17 amino acids. Written as DNA, the CDR3 is TGCGCCAGCAGCCCCTGGACTAGCGGCACTAGCACAGATACGCAGTATTTT. The encoded protein is CASSPWTSGTSTDTQYF.

The chain recombines TRBV3-1 (or the pseudogene TRBV3-2) with TRBJ2-5, with D perhaps matching TRBD2 (6 bases). Germline assignment: CDR1 LGHDT and CDR2 YNNKEL (reference sequence). This CDR3 spans 16 amino acids. V was pared by 0 bases and J by 5 bases, with 16 bases between. This chain's CDR3 is CASSQDQSRREETQYF. The CDR3 DNA is TGTGCCAGCAGCCAAGATCAGTCGAGGAGGGAGGAGACCCAGTACTTC.

The chain combines TRBV4-1 with TRBJ2-2; TRBD1 agrees at 7 bases. Trimming took 3 bases from V and 1 from J; bases not matched to a gene: 5. The CDR3 runs to 16 residues. Germline values: CDR1 MGHRA, CDR2 YSYEKL. CDR3 bases: TGCGCCAGCAGCCAGGAGACAGGGTGGAACACCGGGGAGCTGTTTTTT. Its protein product is CASSQETGWNTGELFF.

The rearrangement links TRBV9 to TRBJ1-1; D remains unclear. Trimming took off 0 bases at V and 1 base at J, with 10 bases between the two ends. The CDR3 is 15 residues long. Germline V gene data show CDR1 as SGDLS and CDR2 as YYNGEE. DNA for the CDR3: TGTGCCAGCAGCGTAGTGGAGGGTTCGAACACTGAAGCTTTCTTT. Its translation is CASSVVEGSNTEAFF. Drawing the rest from reference TRBV9 and TRBJ1-1, the complete variable domain is DSGVTQTPKHLITATGQRVTLRCSPRSGDLSVYWYQQSLDQGLQFLIQYYNGEERAKGNILERFSAQQFPDLHSELNLSSLELGDSALYFCASSVVEGSNTEAFFGQGTRLTVV.

This clone was seen a handful of times. This chain joins TRBV5-6 and TRBJ1-5; 9 bases match TRBD1. The length of the CDR3 is 16 residues. Trimming at V came to 6 bases and at J to 2 bases, leaving 9 bases not matched to a gene. Germline lookup yields CDR1 SGHDT and CDR2 YYEEEE. The chain's CDR3 is CASIIRDRVGNQPQHF. The DNA for the CDR3 is TGTGCCAGCATCATTAGGGACAGGGTTGGCAATCAGCCCCAGCATTTT. Together with reference TRBV5-6 and TRBJ1-5, the CDR3 gives the full variable domain: DAGVTQSPTHLIKTRGQQVTLRCSPKSGHDTVSWYQQALGQGPQFIFQYYEEEERQRGNFPDRFSGHQFPNYSSELNVNALLLGDSALYLCASIIRDRVGNQPQHFGDGTRLSIL.

This rearrangement joins TRBV2 to TRBJ2-3; 11 positions match TRBD2. V was clipped by 6 bases and J by 2 bases; unmatched bases: 4. This CDR3 is 15 amino acids long. Germline assignment: CDR1 SNHLY and CDR2 FYNNEI. The CDR3 nucleotides read TGTGCCAGCAGGGTAGCGGGGGGGACCACAGATACGCAGTATTTT. Translating gives CASRVAGGTTDTQYF.

In its sample, this clone was seen a few times. The genes are TRBV14 and TRBJ2-1, with D hard to call. The CDR3 covers 14 residues. V was shortened by 1 base and J by 3 bases, with 7 bases between the two germline ends. Germline V gene lookup returns CDR1 SGHDN and CDR2 FVKESK. In nucleotides, the CDR3 is TGTGCCAGCAGCCAAGTAGCAGTCTACAATGAGCAGTTCTTC. Translating it yields CASSQVAVYNEQFF. The whole variable domain, remainder taken from reference TRBV14 and TRBJ2-1, is EAGVTQFPSHSVIEKGQTVTLRCDPISGHDNLYWYRRVMGKEIKFLLHFVKESKQDESGMPNNRFLAERTGGTYSTLKVQPAELEDSGVYFCASSQVAVYNEQFFGPGTRLTVL.

This clone was counted a few times. The CDR3: CASSRRTPGGASTDTQYF. In DNA form, the CDR3 reads TGTGCCAGCTCACGCAGGACCCCAGGCGGGGCTAGCACAGATACGCAGTATTTT. The gene calls are TRBV18 and TRBJ2-3; the D gene is possibly TRBD2 (6 bases). V shed 4 bases and J shed 0 bases, with 20 bases lying between them. The length of the CDR3 is 18 residues. The V gene's germline CDR1 is KGHSH and CDR2 LQKENI.

This clone turned up a few times. This chain connects TRBV11-2 to TRBJ1-6; D is ambiguous. The length of the CDR3 is 13 residues. The germline V gene has CDR1 SGHAT and CDR2 FQNNGV. V was shortened by 1 base and J by 10 bases, with 8 bases between the two germline ends. CDR3 sequence reads: CASSLANASPLHF. The CDR3, as DNA: TGTGCCAGCAGCTTAGCAAATGCGTCACCCCTCCACTTT.

The chain joins TRBV3-1 (or the pseudogene TRBV3-2) to TRBJ2-7; 11 bases map to TRBD2. From germline, CDR1 is LGHDT and CDR2 YNNKEL (reference sequence). V was pared by 5 bases and J by 1 base, with 4 bases of the junction left unmatched. The CDR3 is 15 residues long. The CDR3 here is CASSWGLAESYEQYF. The DNA of the CDR3 is TGTGCCAGCAGCTGGGGACTAGCGGAATCCTACGAGCAGTACTTC.

The chain couples TRBV9 to TRBJ2-2; 9 bases line up with TRBD1. The CDR3 is 18 amino acids. CDR1 SGDLS and CDR2 YYNGEE come from the germline V gene. V lost 0 bases, J lost 5 bases, and 11 bases stayed unmatched. CDR3 amino acids: CASSVAVGQGWGTGELFF. CDR3 bases: TGTGCCAGCAGCGTAGCGGTGGGACAGGGTTGGGGGACCGGGGAGCTGTTTTTT. The variable domain in full, completed from reference TRBV9 and TRBJ2-2, reads DSGVTQTPKHLITATGQRVTLRCSPRSGDLSVYWYQQSLDQGLQFLIQYYNGEERAKGNILERFSAQQFPDLHSELNLSSLELGDSALYFCASSVAVGQGWGTGELFFGEGSRLTVL.

The gene calls are TRBV7-2 and TRBJ2-3; 10 bases line up with TRBD2. CDR1 and CDR2 (germline): SGHTA, FQGNSA. The CDR3 consists of 16 residues. Germline trimming cut 6 bases from V and 5 bases from J; bases unmatched to any gene: 11. CDR3 DNA: TGTGCCAGCAGGGACAACAGCGGGAGGGCCGAAGATACGCAGTATTTT. It codes for CASRDNSGRAEDTQYF.

The chain carries TRBV27 and TRBJ2-7; TRBD1 matches at 9 bases. Germline loops: CDR1 MNHEY, CDR2 SMNVEV (reference sequence). The CDR3 consists of 14 residues. V shed 4 bases, J shed 3 bases, and the junction held 4 bases outside the gene matches. Here the CDR3 reads CASSSTGGGYEQYF. Here the CDR3 DNA reads TGTGCCAGCAGTTCGACAGGGGGGGGCTACGAGCAGTACTTC.

J is TRBJ2-3 and V is TRBV9, with D uncertain. CDR1 and CDR2 (germline): SGDLS, YYNGEE. V was pared by 3 bases and J by 2 bases, with 4 bases between. The CDR3 runs to 12 residues. The CDR3 is CASSGDTDTQYF. The CDR3, as DNA: TGTGCCAGCAGCGGAGACACAGATACGCAGTATTTT.

This sequence joins TRBV6-2 or TRBV6-3 and TRBJ1-6; 9 nucleotides agree with TRBD1. V trimming: 4 bases; J trimming: 7 bases; junction bases outside the gene matches: 14. CDR1 and CDR2 from the germline V gene are MNHEY and SVGEGT. This CDR3 spans 18 amino acids. For the CDR3, the DNA is TGTGCCAGCAGTTTAACGCGGACAGGGGACGTTGGAAATTCACCCCTCCACTTT. Amino acids: CASSLTRTGDVGNSPLHF.

The CDR3 DNA follows: TGTGCCAGTAGTATGGCACTAGGCTCCTACGAGCAGTACTTC. Its translation is CASSMALGSYEQYF. The J gene is TRBJ2-7, the V gene TRBV19; a possible D gene is TRBD2 (5 bases). This CDR3 region has 14 residues. CDR1 is LNHDA and CDR2 is SQIVND in the germline V gene (reference sequence). V shed 3 bases and J shed 0 bases, with 9 bases lying between them.

This chain connects TRBV5-4 to TRBJ2-3, with 11 bases that match TRBD2. The CDR3 runs 19 residues. V lost 4 bases, J lost 0 bases, and 13 bases stayed unmatched. Germline V gene sequence: CDR1 SGHNT, CDR2 YYREEE (reference sequence). The CDR3 is CASSPGGTSGNPSTDTQYF. CDR3 nucleotides: TGTGCCAGCAGCCCGGGGGGGACTAGCGGTAACCCTAGCACAGATACGCAGTATTTT.

In its sample, this clone was seen once. This chain links TRBV5-6 with TRBJ2-4; a possible D gene is TRBD1 (6 bases). V lost 3 bases to trimming and J lost 7 bases, with 17 bases between them. Germline V lookup: CDR1 SGHDT, CDR2 YYEEEE. The CDR3 loop spans 15 amino acids. Here the CDR3 DNA reads TGTGCCAGCAGCTGGGGGCAGGGTCGGGCGAACATTCAGTACTTC. It codes for CASSWGQGRANIQYF.

The chain combines TRBV5-8 with TRBJ1-1, with TRBD1 identical over 12 bases. Losses at the gene ends were 1 base for V and 3 bases for J; bases not matched to a gene: 10. This CDR3 has 18 residues. Germline V gives CDR1 SGHTS, CDR2 YDEGEE. The CDR3 reads CASSLWDRGRGRYTEAFF. The CDR3 DNA reads TGTGCCAGCAGCTTGTGGGACAGGGGGCGCGGAAGGTACACTGAAGCTTTCTTT. Full variable domain (rest looked up from reference TRBV5-8 and TRBJ1-1): EAGVTQSPTHLIKTRGQQATLRCSPISGHTSVYWYQQALGLGLQFLLWYDEGEERNRGNFPPRFSGRQFPNYSSELNVNALELEDSALYLCASSLWDRGRGRYTEAFFGQGTRLTVV.

The chain joins TRBV30 to TRBJ2-1; TRBD2 matches at 7 bases. The CDR3 spans 14 residues. Germline V gives CDR1 GTSNPN, CDR2 SVGIG (reference sequence). V gave up 0 bases and J gave up 4 bases; unmatched junction bases: 3. The CDR3 here is CAWSVQAGYNEQFF. As DNA, the CDR3 is TGTGCCTGGAGTGTACAAGCGGGGTACAATGAGCAGTTCTTC.

The chain recombines TRBV5-1 with TRBJ1-1; D might be TRBD1 (6 bases). Germline V gene data show CDR1 as SGHRS and CDR2 as YFSETQ. Trimming took 0 bases from V and 1 from J, leaving 10 bases between them. CDR3 length equals 15 residues. As DNA, the CDR3 is TGCGCCAGCAGCTTGGGGGGGCGAGCGAACACTGAAGCTTTCTTT. It yields the protein CASSLGGRANTEAFF. Combining the CDR3 with reference TRBV5-1 and TRBJ1-1 gives the whole variable domain KAGVTQTPRYLIKTRGQQVTLSCSPISGHRSVSWYQQTPGQGLQFLFEYFSETQRNKGNFPGRFSGRQFSNSRSEMNVSTLELGDSALYLCASSLGGRANTEAFFGQGTRLTVV.

As concerns this clone: Other DNA sequences of this sample code for an identical CDR3. The chain employs TRBV19 and TRBJ1-6; tentative D call: TRBD1 (6 bases). The ends were cut back, 3 bases at V and 6 bases at J, with 9 bases in the middle. From germline, CDR1 is LNHDA and CDR2 SQIVND (reference sequence). The CDR3 spans 14 residues. CDR3 protein: CASSIRGGNSPLHF. DNA for the CDR3: TGTGCCAGTAGTATTAGAGGGGGTAATTCACCCCTCCACTTT.